This passage covers 18 T cell receptor beta chains from one sample sequenced in a study of Graves' ophthalmopathy and Graves' hyperthyroidism. RNA served as the template for amplifying TCR beta CDR3 regions. Scientists carried out first-round RT-PCR using HTBI primers and then a second-round multiplex PCR. TCRdb fed the multiplex PCR reads into MiXCR, producing one record per CDR3 protein. The sample lists fewer than 650,000 distinct CDR3 sequences, 22% occurring once. The sample comprised peripheral blood. Receptors were obtained from a woman between 18 and 29 years old with stable Graves' hyperthyroidism. Some clones in this sample may be carry-over from other donors' samples.

This clonotype has a count of ten or more. This chain connects TRBV20-1 to TRBJ2-5; 9 positions match TRBD1. The V gene's germline CDR1 is DFQATT and CDR2 SNEGSKA (reference sequence). The CDR3 sequence is 15 residues long. V lost 3 bases and J lost 1; bases outside the gene matches: 6. The CDR3 reads CSASTGQGGQETQYF. The CDR3 DNA sequence: TGCAGTGCTAGTACGGGACAGGGTGGCCAAGAGACCCAGTACTTC.

This clonotype was seen at least ten times. A much larger clone lies one base from this, so it may be a read error. The chain recombines TRBV12-3 or TRBV12-4 with TRBJ2-7; D perhaps matches TRBD1 (5 bases). The CDR3 extends over 15 amino acids. Here the CDR3 reads CASSLNPGNSYVQYF. The CDR3 nucleotides are TGTGCCAGCAGTTTAAATCCAGGGAACTCCTACGTGCAGTACTTC.

This clonotype was picked up one time. V gene TRBV30 combines with J gene TRBJ1-3; D unclear. Trimming removed 0 bases from V and 5 bases from J, with 8 bases in between. Per the germline V gene, CDR1 is GTSNPN and CDR2 is SVGIG (reference sequence). The CDR3 covers 13 residues. CDR3 loop: CAWSVGSRNTIYF. CDR3 nucleotide sequence: TGTGCCTGGAGTGTTGGATCTAGAAACACCATATATTTT.

The chain employs TRBV20-1 and TRBJ1-3, with D hard to call. V was shortened by 4 bases and J by 5 bases, with 6 bases between the two germline ends. CDR1 is DFQATT, CDR2 SNEGSKA, per germline (reference sequence). The CDR3 is 11 amino acids. The CDR3 sequence is CSATERNTIYF. DNA of the CDR3: TGCAGTGCTACCGAGAGAAACACCATATATTTT.

The rearrangement joins TRBV6-1 to TRBJ2-5; the D gene is possibly TRBD1 (6 bases). Germline V gene sequence: CDR1 MNHNS, CDR2 SASEGT. The CDR3 sequence is 16 residues long. Trimming took off 0 bases at V and 2 bases at J, with 13 bases between the two ends. CDR3 sequence: CASSEAEGQGQETQYF. In DNA, the CDR3 is TGTGCCAGCAGTGAAGCCGAGGGGCAGGGGCAAGAGACCCAGTACTTC.

This chain joins TRBV4-1 and TRBJ1-2, with a possible D match to TRBD1 (5 bases). V lost 1 base and J 7 bases, leaving 13 bases between the germline ends. Germline V gene data show CDR1 as MGHRA and CDR2 as YSYEKL. The CDR3 runs to 14 residues. The CDR3 nucleotides are TGCGCCAGCAGCCAAGTCAGTCGGGGGATTGGCTACACCTTC. Translated, it gives CASSQVSRGIGYTF.

In this sample, this clonotype turned up many times. This chain connects TRBV28 to TRBJ1-3, with 8 bases lining up with TRBD1. Trimming at V came to 7 bases and at J to 0 bases, leaving 5 bases not matched to a gene. CDR3 length: 15 amino acids. Germline V CDR1 and CDR2: MDHEN, SYDVKM. The CDR3 is CASTGQVISGNTIYF. In DNA, the CDR3 is TGTGCCAGCACGGGACAGGTCATCTCTGGAAACACCATATATTTT.

V is TRBV5-1 and J is TRBJ1-1; D gene uncertain. CDR1 and CDR2 from the germline V gene are SGHRS and YFSETQ. CDR3 length: 13 residues. The V end lost 7 bases, the J end lost 1 base, and 11 bases lay between the germline ends. CDR3 in DNA: TGCGCCAGCGTGGCGGGATCGAACACTGAAGCTTTCTTT. Translated: CASVAGSNTEAFF.

The chain has TRBV6-2 or TRBV6-3 and TRBJ2-5, with D perhaps matching TRBD2 (5 bases). Trimming pared 7 bases from V and 5 bases from J, leaving 14 bases between. The CDR3 runs 13 residues. Germline CDR1 MNHEY, CDR2 SVGEGT. In DNA, the CDR3 is TGTGCCAGCACCCCGGGAATTGAGGAGACCCAGTACTTC. Protein: CASTPGIEETQYF.

In its sample, this clonotype was seen many times. This sequence joins TRBV5-1 and TRBJ1-1, with no clear D. CDR1 SGHRS and CDR2 YFSETQ come from the germline V gene. V dropped 1 base and J dropped 1 base, with 8 bases sitting between them. The CDR3 is made up of 14 amino acids. The CDR3 spells CASSLLEGNTEAFF. In DNA form, the CDR3 reads TGCGCCAGCAGCTTGCTAGAGGGGAACACTGAAGCTTTCTTT.

This clonotype was recorded many times. This chain connects TRBV6-1 to TRBJ2-4; D is undetermined. Germline CDR1 and CDR2: MNHNS and SASEGT. V was trimmed by 2 bases and J by 3 bases, leaving 11 bases between them. This CDR3 has 15 residues. The CDR3 spells CASSEKRLGKNIQYF. DNA for the CDR3: TGTGCCAGCAGTGAAAAACGACTCGGCAAAAACATTCAGTACTTC.

This clonotype was counted ten times or more. The rearrangement links TRBV13 to TRBJ2-7; D is ambiguous. Germline V CDR1 and CDR2: PRHDT, FYEKMQ (reference sequence). Trimming stripped 6 bases from V and 1 base from J, with 13 bases between. This CDR3 contains 14 residues. The CDR3 coding sequence is TGTGCCAGCAGTCAAGAGGACGGGTCCTACGAGCAGTACTTC. It specifies CASSQEDGSYEQYF. Full variable domain (outside the CDR3, taken from reference TRBV13 and TRBJ2-7): AAGVIQSPRHLIKEKRETATLKCYPIPRHDTVYWYQQGPGQDPQFLISFYEKMQSDKGSIPDRFSAQQFSDYHSELNMSSLELGDSALYFCASSQEDGSYEQYFGPGTRLTVT.

This clonotype was detected ten times or more. This sequence joins TRBV6-1 and TRBJ1-1, with D uncertain. CDR3 length: 12 amino acids. The germline V and J ends were trimmed by 6 bases and 0 bases, with 5 bases remaining between them. Germline CDR1 and CDR2: MNHNS and SASEGT. The CDR3 sequence is CASRSVNTEAFF. The CDR3 bases are TGTGCCAGCAGGTCAGTGAACACTGAAGCTTTCTTT.

Many counts were recorded for this clonotype. The V and J genes are TRBV19 and TRBJ2-7, with unresolved D. Per the germline V gene, CDR1 is LNHDA and CDR2 is SQIVND (reference sequence). Trimming cost V 0 bases and J 3 bases, with 6 bases left between them. The CDR3 length is 13 residues. The DNA for the CDR3 is TGTGCCAGTAGTATAGACGGCAACTACGAGCAGTACTTC. Amino acid sequence: CASSIDGNYEQYF. The full variable domain, completed using reference TRBV19 and TRBJ2-7, is DGGITQSPKYLFRKEGQNVTLSCEQNLNHDAMYWYRQDPGQGLRLIYYSQIVNDFQKGDIAEGYSVSREKKESFPLTVTSAQKNPTAFYLCASSIDGNYEQYFGPGTRLTVT.

This chain uses TRBV18 with TRBJ2-5; TRBD2 agrees at 9 bases. V shed 3 bases, J shed 7 bases, and the junction held 9 bases outside the gene matches. CDR1 is KGHSH and CDR2 is LQKENI in the germline V gene. This CDR3 contains 15 residues. For the CDR3, the DNA is TGTGCCAGCTCACCGCCGAGTAGCGGGGGCGGGACCCAGTACTTC. Translation: CASSPPSSGGGTQYF.

This clonotype was seen ten or more times. The chain uses TRBV20-1 and TRBJ1-2; TRBD1 matches at 9 bases. This CDR3 has 12 amino acids. Germline assignment: CDR1 DFQATT and CDR2 SNEGSKA (reference sequence). V trimming: 6 bases; J trimming: 8 bases; junction bases outside the gene matches: 7. CDR3 sequence reads: CSATGQGHGYTF. CDR3 nucleotide sequence: TGCAGTGCCACGGGACAGGGTCACGGCTACACCTTC.

In its sample, this clonotype was seen many times. V gene TRBV11-2 combines with J gene TRBJ1-2; D is possibly TRBD1 (5 bases). This CDR3 comprises 14 residues. V was shortened by 6 bases and J by 3 bases, with 14 bases between the two germline ends. Germline CDR1 is SGHAT and CDR2 is FQNNGV. In DNA, the CDR3 is TGTGCCAGCAGTACAGGTGCTCGTGACTATGGCTACACCTTC. Its protein product is CASSTGARDYGYTF. Complete variable domain (other parts from reference TRBV11-2 and TRBJ1-2): EAGVAQSPRYKIIEKRQSVAFWCNPISGHATLYWYQQILGQGPKLLIQFQNNGVVDDSQLPKDRFSAERLKGVDSTLKIQPAKLEDSAVYLCASSTGARDYGYTFGSGTRLTVV.

The table lists this clonotype with many counts. CDR3 bases: TGTGCCAGCAGCTTATCGTCGGTTCAAGAGACCCAGTACTTC. Translating gives CASSLSSVQETQYF. The rearrangement uses TRBV7-2 and TRBJ2-5; D ambiguous. Trimming removed 2 bases from V and 2 bases from J, with 9 bases in between. Looked up from germline, CDR1 is SGHTA and CDR2 is FQGNSA. The CDR3 is 14 residues long.